This T cell receptor (beta chain) was documented in a study of shared clonotypes between healthy human individuals. Details on this clone: The identical CDR3 is also encoded by other nucleotide sequences in the sample.

Trimming took 6 bases from V and 5 from J, leaving 11 bases between them. The germline V gene encodes CDR1 LGHNA and CDR2 YSLEER. The CDR3 has 13 amino acids. The protocol was immunoSEQ multiplex PCR, while the TCRdb copy is restricted to in-frame clones and leaves out a portion. The sample lists hundreds of thousands of clones, around three quarters occurring once. The V call is TRBV4-3, the J call TRBJ2-1, with D possibly matching TRBD2 (6 bases). This clonotype was sampled from a woman aged 40 to 49 in good health. Some clones in this sample may be carry-over from other donors' samples. Sequenced sample: PBMCs. CDR3 nucleotide sequence: TGCGCCAGCAGTCAACGGAGGGACAATGAGCAGTTCTTC. This translates into CASSQRRDNEQFF.